The T cell receptor (beta chain) described here comes from a study of CD8+ T cells in alopecia areata. Study-wide results and limits: Besides other cells, scalp samples also yield sequences of resident alphabeta T cells from normal skin. TCRs were shared less clearly across patients than in mice, possibly for HLA-related reasons.

This clone was found a few times. Its target is unknown. Trimming cost V 0 bases and J 5 bases, with 5 bases left between them. CDR1 is SQVTM and CDR2 is ANQGSEA in the germline V gene. This CDR3 region has 12 residues. cDNA reverse transcribed from extracted RNA served as the sequencing template. The method was immunoSEQ multiplex PCR; TCRdb's version includes in-frame clones alone and lacks a portion of them. The sample lists around 80,000 clones; about 53% were seen once. The sample taken for sequencing was NKG2D-high CD8+ T cells sorted from blood. The genes are TRBV29-1 and TRBJ2-1, with unresolved D. The clonotype originates from a human donor with alopecia areata. CDR3 region: CSVEEGNNEQFF. In DNA form, the CDR3 reads TGCAGCGTTGAAGAGGGAAACAATGAGCAGTTCTTC.